These 5 T cell receptor beta chains were all obtained from the same sample, sequenced in a study of cytomegalovirus exposure and HLA in healthy donors. PCR primers comprised 60 Vbeta and 13 Jbeta primers. Sequencing used immunoSEQ multiplex PCR; TCRdb keeps in-frame clones, though not all of them. The sample lists about 68,000 clones; 81% were seen once. Specimen: PBMCs. These TCRs come from a human donor in good health.

The V and J genes are TRBV7-9 and TRBJ2-7; D may be TRBD1 (6 bases). CDR1 and CDR2 from the germline V gene are SEHNR and FQNEAQ (reference sequence). The V gene lost 4 bases and the J gene lost 2 bases, with 21 bases spanning the gap. The length of the CDR3 is 17 residues. The CDR3 DNA follows: TGTGCCAGCAGCTCCATTTACGGGACACCAATACCCTACGAGCAGTACTTC. The encoded protein is CASSSIYGTPIPYEQYF.

The sample holds a few counts of this clone. This sequence joins TRBV28 and TRBJ2-3; no clear D gene. Per the germline V gene, CDR1 is MDHEN and CDR2 is SYDVKM. Trimming left V 5 bases short and J 3 bases short, with 9 bases between. This CDR3 spans 13 amino acids. CDR3 DNA sequence: TGTGCCAGCAGTCAACCACAAACAGATACGCAGTATTTT. It is translated as CASSQPQTDTQYF. Complete variable domain (other parts from reference TRBV28 and TRBJ2-3): DVKVTQSSRYLVKRTGEKVFLECVQDMDHENMFWYRQDPGLGLRLIYFSYDVKMKEKGDIPEGYSVSREKKERFSLILESASTNQTSMYLCASSQPQTDTQYFGPGTRLTVL.

The chain joins TRBV7-3 to TRBJ2-7; tentatively, D is TRBD1 (6 bases). Trimming stripped 5 bases from V and 6 bases from J, with 8 bases between. This CDR3 has 11 amino acids. Per the germline V gene, CDR1 is SGHTA and CDR2 is FQGTGA. The CDR3 nucleotides read TGTGCCAGCAGCATAGGGGGCGAGCAGTACTTC. Translated, it gives CASSIGGEQYF.

As regards this clone: This CDR3 is also generated by other DNA sequences in the sample. The genes are TRBV7-9 and TRBJ2-2; possible D gene TRBD1, 5 bases. Germline V gene data show CDR1 as SEHNR and CDR2 as FQNEAQ (reference sequence). With 1 base removed from V and 3 bases from J, the gap between germline ends came to 15 bases. CDR3 size: 17 residues. The CDR3 nucleotides are TGTGCCAGCAGCTTAGTTATTAATCCACAGGACACCGGGGAGCTGTTTTTT. Amino acid sequence: CASSLVINPQDTGELFF. Complete variable domain (other parts from reference TRBV7-9 and TRBJ2-2): DTGVSQNPRHKITKRGQNVTFRCDPISEHNRLYWYRQTLGQGPEFLTYFQNEAQLEKSRLLSDRFSAERPKGSFSTLEIQRTEQGDSAMYLCASSLVINPQDTGELFFGEGSRLTVL.

The chain recombines TRBV27 with TRBJ2-7; possibly TRBD1 for D (7 bases). CDR1 and CDR2 from the germline V gene are MNHEY and SMNVEV (reference sequence). V lost 6 bases, J lost 2 bases, and 17 bases lay in between. The CDR3 extends over 15 amino acids. CDR3 in DNA: TGTGCCAGCAGGTGGGCCAGGGGGGCACCCTACGAGCAGTACTTC. Residues: CASRWARGAPYEQYF.